Below are 18 T cell receptor beta chains sequenced from a single sample in a study of cytomegalovirus exposure and HLA in healthy donors. Clones were read by immunoSEQ multiplex PCR, and TCRdb kept only the in-frame ones, dropping some. This sample carries around 70,000 clones, about 89% of them seen once, and the ten largest clones take around 3%. Sequencing was carried out using PBMCs. The receptors were sampled from a man aged 18 to 29 in good health and CMV-seronegative.

The rearrangement joins TRBV28 to TRBJ2-7; the match to TRBD1 covers 8 bases. Germline CDR1 is MDHEN and CDR2 is SYDVKM. V trimming: 5 bases; J trimming: 6 bases; junction bases outside the gene matches: 9. This CDR3 spans 14 amino acids. CDR3 protein: CASSQSTGGAEQYF. The CDR3 DNA follows: TGTGCCAGCAGTCAGTCAACAGGGGGTGCCGAGCAGTACTTC.

The gene calls are TRBV5-1 and TRBJ2-5; TRBD2 agrees at 9 bases. CDR1 and CDR2 from the germline V gene are SGHRS and YFSETQ. The CDR3 has 14 amino acids. V shed 3 bases and J 4 bases; nucleotides not matched to a gene: 4. In nucleotides, the CDR3 is TGCGCCAGCAGCTCAGCGGGGGGAGGAGAGACCCAGTACTTC. It specifies CASSSAGGGETQYF.

The chain joins TRBV5-6 to TRBJ1-2; maybe TRBD1 (6 bases). Germline V gene data show CDR1 as SGHDT and CDR2 as YYEEEE. The CDR3 extends over 14 amino acids. Trimming stripped 1 base from V and 8 bases from J, with 15 bases between. This CDR3 is CASSLNRVVGGYTF. DNA of the CDR3: TGTGCCAGCAGCTTGAACAGGGTGGTTGGGGGCTACACCTTC.

CDR3: CASSLPGEKLFF. DNA for the CDR3: TGTGCCAGCAGTCTGCCGGGTGAAAAACTGTTTTTT. The chain employs TRBV6-6 and TRBJ1-4; D unclear. V gave up 5 bases and J gave up 7 bases, with 8 bases separating them. CDR1 is MNHNY and CDR2 is SVGAGI in the germline V gene (reference sequence). The CDR3 has 12 amino acids.

The genes are TRBV7-3 and TRBJ2-7; the match to TRBD1 covers 8 bases. J was trimmed by 5 bases and V by 5 bases; bases with no gene match: 5. Germline lookup yields CDR1 SGHTA and CDR2 FQGTGA. The CDR3 length is 13 residues. CDR3 residues: CASSQSTGDEQYF. DNA of the CDR3: TGTGCCAGCAGCCAATCGACAGGGGACGAGCAGTACTTC.

This chain connects TRBV4-1 to TRBJ1-1; TRBD1 might be the D (5 bases). Per germline, CDR1 MGHRA and CDR2 YSYEKL. The CDR3 loop spans 14 amino acids. Trimming removed 1 base from V and 5 bases from J, with 11 bases in between. The chain's CDR3 is CASSQVGVRTEAFF. CDR3 in DNA: TGCGCCAGCAGCCAAGTAGGGGTTCGAACTGAAGCTTTCTTT.

This chain links TRBV5-5 with TRBJ2-7; tentative D call: TRBD1 (5 bases). V gave up 2 bases and J gave up 3 bases, with 12 bases separating them. This CDR3 has 14 amino acids. The germline CDR1 and CDR2 sequences are SGHKS and YYEKEE (reference sequence). CDR3 DNA sequence: TGTGCCAGCAGCTTCTCGACAGATCGCTACGAGCAGTACTTC. Amino acid sequence: CASSFSTDRYEQYF.

The chain is built from TRBV11-3 and TRBJ2-3; 8 bases line up with TRBD1. The CDR3 contains 17 residues. The V segment lost 6 bases and the J segment 1 base; nucleotides outside the gene matches: 12. CDR1 is SGHNT and CDR2 is YENEEA in the germline V gene. The CDR3 loop reads CASSTGQAPGGTDTQYF. The CDR3 DNA reads as TGTGCCAGCAGTACGGGACAGGCCCCGGGGGGCACAGATACGCAGTATTTT.

This CDR3 reads CASSHPDRRPLVEQYF. In DNA, the CDR3 is TGTGCCAGCAGCCACCCGGACAGGAGGCCTCTGGTCGAGCAGTACTTC. V is TRBV4-2 and J is TRBJ2-7, with 7 positions matching TRBD1. This CDR3 spans 16 amino acids. With V trimmed by 3 bases and J by 6 bases, 14 bases remained unmatched. The germline CDR1 and CDR2 sequences are LGHNA and YNFKEQ.

This chain uses TRBV5-1 with TRBJ2-5, with TRBD2 matching over 13 bases. Losses at the gene ends were 4 bases for V and 4 bases for J; bases not matched to a gene: 7. Germline values: CDR1 SGHRS, CDR2 YFSETQ. The CDR3 contains 16 residues. The CDR3 coding sequence is TGCGCCAGCAGCGACCCTGGACTAGCGGGAGTAGAGACCCAGTACTTC. This encodes CASSDPGLAGVETQYF.

This chain uses TRBV5-1 with TRBJ2-3; TRBD2 matches 10 bases. The V and J ends lost 2 bases and 5 bases, in that order; junction bases with no gene match: 5. Per germline, CDR1 SGHRS and CDR2 YFSETQ. The CDR3 totals 15 residues. The CDR3: CASSFSSGRGDTQYF. For the CDR3, the DNA is TGCGCCAGCAGCTTTTCGAGCGGGAGGGGAGATACGCAGTATTTT.

The chain employs TRBV7-3 and TRBJ2-7, with D possibly matching TRBD2 (5 bases). This CDR3 comprises 13 residues. With 2 bases removed from V and 4 bases from J, the gap between germline ends came to 9 bases. In germline, CDR1 is SGHTA, CDR2 FQGTGA. The DNA for the CDR3 is TGTGCCAGCAGCTTAGCCAGGACTTACGAGCAGTACTTC. Protein: CASSLARTYEQYF.

The V call is TRBV27, the J call TRBJ2-7; 9 bases fit TRBD2. V lost 5 bases and J lost 2; bases outside the gene matches: 4. Germline CDR1 MNHEY, CDR2 SMNVEV (reference sequence). The CDR3 length is 14 residues. CDR3 nucleotide sequence: TGTGCCAGCAGTGTAGCGGGAGTTGCCTACGAGCAGTACTTC. Translated: CASSVAGVAYEQYF.

V is TRBV7-2 and J is TRBJ2-1; tentative D call: TRBD2 (6 bases). V lost 5 bases and J 1 base, leaving 12 bases between the germline ends. The CDR3 extends over 15 amino acids. Looked up from germline, CDR1 is SGHTA and CDR2 is FQGNSA. DNA of the CDR3: TGTGCCAGCAGCCTTAGCGGTACTTCCTACAATGAGCAGTTCTTC. This sequence encodes CASSLSGTSYNEQFF.

In its sample, this clone was seen once. The chain carries TRBV7-3 and TRBJ2-1, with 9 bases aligning to TRBD1. This CDR3 has 18 amino acids. In germline, CDR1 is SGHTA, CDR2 FQGTGA. Trimming at V came to 3 bases and at J to 5 bases, leaving 14 bases not matched to a gene. In DNA, the CDR3 is TGTGCCAGCAGCTTGGAATCATGGCTGGGGACAGGGAACAATGAGCAGTTCTTC. Translation: CASSLESWLGTGNNEQFF.

The chain couples TRBV6-1 to TRBJ1-5, with 8 bases fitting TRBD1. Germline V gives CDR1 MNHNS, CDR2 SASEGT. CDR3 length: 18 residues. Trimming took 4 bases from V and 6 from J; bases not matched to a gene: 17. This CDR3 is CASSGQGWADTASQPQHF. Written as DNA, the CDR3 is TGTGCCAGCAGTGGACAGGGGTGGGCAGATACGGCGAGTCAGCCCCAGCATTTT.

The V call is TRBV7-3, the J call TRBJ2-1, with a possible D match to TRBD1 (6 bases). Germline V gene lookup returns CDR1 SGHTA and CDR2 FQGTGA. The germline V and J ends were trimmed by 3 bases and 5 bases, with 17 bases remaining between them. The CDR3 runs 16 residues. The CDR3 loop is CASSLVGQGNDNEQFF. Here the CDR3 DNA reads TGTGCCAGCAGCTTGGTAGGGCAGGGGAACGACAATGAGCAGTTCTTC.

V is TRBV29-1 and J is TRBJ2-3; D ambiguous. CDR1 and CDR2 from the germline V gene are SQVTM and ANQGSEA. V was pared by 4 bases and J by 0 bases, with 8 bases between. The CDR3 extends over 13 amino acids. CDR3 bases: TGCAGCGTTGGTGAGACTAGCACAGATACGCAGTATTTT. Amino acid sequence: CSVGETSTDTQYF.